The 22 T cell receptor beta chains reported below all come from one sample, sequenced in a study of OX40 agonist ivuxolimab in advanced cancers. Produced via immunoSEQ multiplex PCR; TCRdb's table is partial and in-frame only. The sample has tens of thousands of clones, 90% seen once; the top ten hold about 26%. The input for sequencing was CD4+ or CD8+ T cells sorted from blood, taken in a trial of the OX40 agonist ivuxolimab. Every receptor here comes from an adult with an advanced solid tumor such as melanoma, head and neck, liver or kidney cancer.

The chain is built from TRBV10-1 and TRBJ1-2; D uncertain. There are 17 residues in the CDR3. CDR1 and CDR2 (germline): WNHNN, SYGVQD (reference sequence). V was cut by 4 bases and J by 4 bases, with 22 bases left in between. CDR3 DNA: TGCGCCAGCAGTGTTCCGGATCTTGGTTGCTGGCTCTATGGCTACACCTTC. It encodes CASSVPDLGCWLYGYTF.

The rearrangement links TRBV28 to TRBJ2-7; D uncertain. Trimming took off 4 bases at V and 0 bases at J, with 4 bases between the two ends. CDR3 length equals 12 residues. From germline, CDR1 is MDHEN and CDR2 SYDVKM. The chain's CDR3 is CASSSGSYEQYF. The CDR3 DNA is TGTGCCAGCAGTTCGGGCTCCTACGAGCAGTACTTC.

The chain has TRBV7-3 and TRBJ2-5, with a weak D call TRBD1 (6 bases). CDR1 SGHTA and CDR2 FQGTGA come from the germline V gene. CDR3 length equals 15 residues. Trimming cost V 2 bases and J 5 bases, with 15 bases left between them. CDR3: CASSLQTGLGETQYF. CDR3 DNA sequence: TGTGCCAGCAGCTTACAGACAGGCTTAGGGGAGACCCAGTACTTC.

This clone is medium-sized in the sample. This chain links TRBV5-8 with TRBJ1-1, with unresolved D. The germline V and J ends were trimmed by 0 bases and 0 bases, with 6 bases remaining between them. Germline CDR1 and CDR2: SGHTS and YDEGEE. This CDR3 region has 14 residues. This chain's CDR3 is CASSLGGMNTEAFF. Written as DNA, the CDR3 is TGTGCCAGCAGCTTGGGAGGGATGAACACTGAAGCTTTCTTT. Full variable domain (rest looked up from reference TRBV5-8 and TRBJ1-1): EAGVTQSPTHLIKTRGQQATLRCSPISGHTSVYWYQQALGLGLQFLLWYDEGEERNRGNFPPRFSGRQFPNYSSELNVNALELEDSALYLCASSLGGMNTEAFFGQGTRLTVV.

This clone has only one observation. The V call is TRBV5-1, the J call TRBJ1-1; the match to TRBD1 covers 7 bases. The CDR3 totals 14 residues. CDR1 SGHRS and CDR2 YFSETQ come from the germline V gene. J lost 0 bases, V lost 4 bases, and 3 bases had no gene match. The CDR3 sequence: CASSPTGLNTEAFF. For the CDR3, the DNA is TGCGCCAGCAGCCCGACAGGGCTGAACACTGAAGCTTTCTTT.

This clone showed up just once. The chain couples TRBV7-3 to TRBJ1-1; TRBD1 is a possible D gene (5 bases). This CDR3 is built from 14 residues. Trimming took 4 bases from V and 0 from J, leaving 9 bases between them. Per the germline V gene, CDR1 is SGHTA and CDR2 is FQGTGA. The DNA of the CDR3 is TGTGCCAGCAGCTCCCAAGGGGTGAACACTGAAGCTTTCTTT. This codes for CASSSQGVNTEAFF.

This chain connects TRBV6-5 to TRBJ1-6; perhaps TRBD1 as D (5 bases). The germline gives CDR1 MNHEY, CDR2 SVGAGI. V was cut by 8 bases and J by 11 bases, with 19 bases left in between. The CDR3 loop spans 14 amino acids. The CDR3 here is CASGLGGALAPLHF. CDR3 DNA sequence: TGTGCCAGCGGGCTGGGTGGGGCTTTGGCACCCCTCCACTTT.

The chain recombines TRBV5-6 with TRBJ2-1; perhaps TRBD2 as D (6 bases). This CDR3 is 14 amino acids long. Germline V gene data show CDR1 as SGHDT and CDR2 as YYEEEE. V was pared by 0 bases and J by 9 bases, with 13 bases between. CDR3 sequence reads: CASSLETSGGEQFF. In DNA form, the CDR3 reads TGTGCCAGCAGCTTGGAGACTAGTGGCGGTGAGCAGTTCTTC.

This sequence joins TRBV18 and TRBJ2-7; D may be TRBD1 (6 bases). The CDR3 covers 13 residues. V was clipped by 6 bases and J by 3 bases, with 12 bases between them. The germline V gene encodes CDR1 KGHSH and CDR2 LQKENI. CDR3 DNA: TGTGCCAGCTCTGGACAGTCTATCTACGAGCAGTACTTC. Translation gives CASSGQSIYEQYF.

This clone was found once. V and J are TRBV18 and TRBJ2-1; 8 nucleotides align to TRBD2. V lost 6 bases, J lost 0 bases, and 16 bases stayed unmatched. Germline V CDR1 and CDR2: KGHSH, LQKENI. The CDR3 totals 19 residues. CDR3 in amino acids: CASSPSGSGVRSSYNEQFF. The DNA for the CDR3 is TGTGCCAGCTCCCCAAGTGGTAGCGGGGTACGAAGCTCCTACAATGAGCAGTTCTTC. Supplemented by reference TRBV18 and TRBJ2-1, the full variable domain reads NAGVMQNPRHLVRRRGQEARLRCSPMKGHSHVYWYRQLPEEGLKFMVYLQKENIIDESGMPKERFSAEFPKEGPSILRIQQVVRGDSAAYFCASSPSGSGVRSSYNEQFFGPGTRLTVL.

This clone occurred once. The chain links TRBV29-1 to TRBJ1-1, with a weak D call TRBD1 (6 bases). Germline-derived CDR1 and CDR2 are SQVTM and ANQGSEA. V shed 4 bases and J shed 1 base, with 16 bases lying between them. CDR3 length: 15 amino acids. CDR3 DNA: TGCAGCGTTGCAGACTACAGGGCCAAGAACACTGAAGCTTTCTTT. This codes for CSVADYRAKNTEAFF.

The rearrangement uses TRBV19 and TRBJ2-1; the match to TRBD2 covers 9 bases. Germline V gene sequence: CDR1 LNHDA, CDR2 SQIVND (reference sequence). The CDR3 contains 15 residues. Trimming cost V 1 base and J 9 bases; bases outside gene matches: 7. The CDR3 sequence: CASSIGSGRRGEQFF. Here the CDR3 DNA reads TGTGCCAGTAGTATAGGGAGCGGGAGGAGGGGTGAGCAGTTCTTC.

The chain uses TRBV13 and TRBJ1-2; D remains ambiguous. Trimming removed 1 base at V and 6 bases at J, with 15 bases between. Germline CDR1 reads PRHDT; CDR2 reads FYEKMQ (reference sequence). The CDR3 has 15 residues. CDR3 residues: CASSLVGQIVHGYTF. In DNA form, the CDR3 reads TGTGCCAGCAGCTTAGTAGGGCAGATAGTCCATGGCTACACCTTC.

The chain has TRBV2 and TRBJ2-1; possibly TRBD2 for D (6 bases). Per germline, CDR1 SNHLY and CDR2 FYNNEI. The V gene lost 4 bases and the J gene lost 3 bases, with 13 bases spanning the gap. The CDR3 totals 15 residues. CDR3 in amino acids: CASSGDGGVYNEQFF. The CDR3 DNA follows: TGTGCCAGCAGTGGAGACGGGGGAGTCTACAATGAGCAGTTCTTC.

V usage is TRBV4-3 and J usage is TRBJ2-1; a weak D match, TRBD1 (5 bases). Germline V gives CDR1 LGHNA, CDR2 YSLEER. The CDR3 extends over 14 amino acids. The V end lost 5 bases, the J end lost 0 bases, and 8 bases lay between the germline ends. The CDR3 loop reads CASSRGVSYNEQFF. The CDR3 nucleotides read TGCGCCAGCAGCAGGGGTGTCTCCTACAATGAGCAGTTCTTC.

The CDR3 sequence is CASSFGNTEAFF. CDR3 DNA: TGTGCCAGCAGTTTTGGGAACACTGAAGCTTTCTTT. V usage is TRBV28 and J usage is TRBJ1-1; unclear D gene. The CDR3 loop spans 12 amino acids. Germline V CDR1 and CDR2: MDHEN, SYDVKM. V shed 3 bases and J shed 1 base, with 3 bases lying between them.

The CDR3 sequence is CASSIILGGIPEAFF. The CDR3 DNA reads TGTGCCAGTAGTATAATACTGGGAGGGATTCCTGAAGCTTTCTTT. The genes are TRBV19 and TRBJ1-1; D remains unclear. The CDR3 runs 15 residues. Germline CDR1 and CDR2: LNHDA and SQIVND (reference sequence). The V and J ends lost 2 bases and 6 bases respectively, with 16 bases between them.

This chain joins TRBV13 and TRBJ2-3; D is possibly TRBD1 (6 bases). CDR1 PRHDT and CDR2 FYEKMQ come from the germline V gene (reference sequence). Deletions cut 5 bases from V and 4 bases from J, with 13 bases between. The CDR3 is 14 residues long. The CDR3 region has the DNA TGTGCCAGCAGCATCCGACAGGTAGCAGATACGCAGTATTTT. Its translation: CASSIRQVADTQYF.

The CDR3, as DNA: TGCAGCGTTGATCAGGGGACGGACACTGAAGCTTTCTTT. Amino acids: CSVDQGTDTEAFF. This chain uses TRBV29-1 with TRBJ1-1, with a possible D match to TRBD1 (6 bases). The CDR3 length is 13 residues. Germline CDR1 is SQVTM and CDR2 is ANQGSEA. Trimming pared 3 bases from V and 3 bases from J, leaving 11 bases between.

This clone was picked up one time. The CDR3 region is CASSLRTEYNEQFF. In nucleotides, the CDR3 is TGTGCCAGCAGTCTGAGGACAGAATACAATGAGCAGTTCTTC. The chain is built from TRBV6-5 and TRBJ2-1, with a weak D call TRBD1 (6 bases). This CDR3 is 14 amino acids long. Trimming took 5 bases from V and 4 from J, leaving 12 bases between them. From germline, CDR1 is MNHEY and CDR2 SVGAGI.

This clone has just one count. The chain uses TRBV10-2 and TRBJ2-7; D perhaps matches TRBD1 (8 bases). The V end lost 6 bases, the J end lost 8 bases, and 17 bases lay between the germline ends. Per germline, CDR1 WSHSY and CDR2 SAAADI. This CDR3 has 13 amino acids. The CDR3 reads CASSGGTGDKQYF. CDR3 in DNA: TGCGCCAGCAGCGGGGGGACAGGTGACAAGCAGTACTTC.

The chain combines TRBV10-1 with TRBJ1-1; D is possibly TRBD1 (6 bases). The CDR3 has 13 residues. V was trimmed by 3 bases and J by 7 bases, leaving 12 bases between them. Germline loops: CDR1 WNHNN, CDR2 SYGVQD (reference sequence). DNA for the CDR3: TGCGCCAGCAGTGACGGGGGCGGCGGTGAAGCTTTCTTT. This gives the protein CASSDGGGGEAFF.